This T cell receptor (beta chain) was obtained from a study of regulatory T cells in long-lasting Graves disease (dated by TCRdb to the early 2020s). For context, the study as a whole: Persistent Graves' disease was defined as antithyroid drug treatment for over 5 years with persistently positive TSH receptor autoantibodies. This study used TCR sequencing and RNA sequencing of peripheral blood to compare persistent Graves' disease patients against newly diagnosed Graves' disease patients. The study was registered as a clinical trial and conducted in China. In the clinical cohort, patients with persistent Graves' disease had used antithyroid drugs for an average of about 9.3 years. TCR sequencing covered around 13 persistent and roughly 20 newly diagnosed Graves' disease patients, around 35 samples in total. Study-wide findings and limitations: More public clonotypes were shared among persistent patients (2,741) than among newly diagnosed patients (approximately 930). The study examined only peripheral blood because the primary lesion, thyroid tissue, could not be accessed. Compared with newly diagnosed patients, persistent Graves' disease patients had lower TCR Shannon entropy and fewer highly expanded clones, which suggests clonal expansion. The small sample size was acknowledged by the authors as a limitation that may reduce accuracy. TRBV28, TRBJ1-2 and TRBJ2-5 were preferentially used in persistent disease, while TRBV20-1 and TRBJ2-1 were favored in newly diagnosed disease. Sequencing and analysis were restricted to the TCR beta chain.

What this sample's time point label stands for: persistent/refractory GD, antithyroid drugs over 5 years with positive TRAb. For both TCR sequencing and RNA sequencing, RNA was extracted from PBMCs using TRIzol. The diagnosis of Graves' disease was made according to American Thyroid Association guidelines. Patients were recruited from an endocrinology department in Xi'an, China. Each patient gave around 9.2 milliliters of peripheral blood, collected in an EDTA anticoagulant tube. PBMCs were isolated by Ficoll Paque Plus density gradient separation without further T cell sorting. RNA quality was checked with an Agilent 2100 Bioanalyzer and agarose gel, and concentration with a NanoDrop 2000. From the germline V gene, CDR1 is MNHNS and CDR2 is SASEGT. The CDR3 starts with the cysteine, ends with the phenylalanine, and has 14 residues. Just the 42-base CDR3 DNA is kept, in frame starting at base 1. A distance of 18 bases separates the germline ends of V and J, which lose 5 bases and 8 bases respectively.

The table lists this clonotype with a few counts. The clone's antigen remains unknown. No much larger clone is present one base from it, and per-base qualities are unavailable. Libraries were built with multiplex PCR. TCRdb records Illumina HiSeq 4000 as the sequencer. CDR3 regions were amplified by Arm-PCR with iRepertoire HTBI primers to construct TCR beta libraries. PCR products were gel purified before sequencing. The authors' pipeline ran thus. Across samples, about 64 TRBV and 12 to 15 TRBJ segments were identified and used for gene usage analysis of CDR3 amino acid clonotypes. Filtered high-quality paired reads were merged into contigs using COPE and FqMerger. Contigs were aligned with BLAST to IMGT TRBV, TRBD and TRBJ reference genes, and CDR3 was defined per IMGT. Any clonotype with a frequency above 0.1% was classified as a highly expanded clone. Shannon entropy was used to measure repertoire diversity, and the Gini coefficient was used to measure V-J evenness. A clonotype found in more than one individual was treated as public. TCRdb ran its own pipeline on the public reads, namely fastp trimming at Q25 and MiXCR clone calling, and kept in-frame beta chains. Each CDR3 protein appears once, grouped with its most common genes and DNA. The V and J calls and clone size come from TCRdb's table, not from the authors' own analysis. The sample table lists about 660,000 distinct CDR3 sequences, 30% of them with a count of one. The top ten clones comprise about 40% of the sample.

This material consisted of peripheral blood mononuclear cells (PBMCs), taken when the disease was refractory, from a patient treated with antithyroid drugs. Recombination joined TRBV6-1 with TRBJ1-1; confidence is insufficient to name the D gene. This receptor was taken from a female donor with Graves disease. This receptor has the CDR3 CASSLSTIATEAFF. In nucleotide form, the sequence is TGTGCCAGCAGTCTCTCCACAATCGCCACGGAAGCTTTCTTT.